This T cell receptor (beta chain) originates from a study of blood T cell repertoires in COVID-19. Study overall: Acute and convalescent COVID-19 specimens originated in the United States, Italy and Spain. T cells, B-cell-depleted T cells, or PBMCs supplied cDNA or gDNA.

The CDR3 extends over 17 amino acids. Deletions cut 1 base from V and 2 bases from J, with 18 bases between. The germline V gene encodes CDR1 SGHDT and CDR2 YYEEEE. Under the authors' procedure: It was from reference gene primer amplification that nucleated cell counts were estimated. This table comes from immunoSEQ multiplex PCR, and its TCRdb copy is limited to in-frame clones, with some not included. The DNA gave D and trimming, while V, J and clone size come from that table. The repertoire holds about 100,000 clones, with around 90% as singletons. Sample: peripheral blood. The receptor was derived from a human donor in a cohort sampled during active COVID-19. This sequence joins TRBV5-6 and TRBJ1-1; D gene unclear. CDR3 in DNA: TGTGCCAGCAGCTTGACCCTGCTCCCTTCAGAAAACACTGAAGCTTTCTTT. Translation: CASSLTLLPSENTEAFF. Supplemented by reference TRBV5-6 and TRBJ1-1, the full variable domain reads DAGVTQSPTHLIKTRGQQVTLRCSPKSGHDTVSWYQQALGQGPQFIFQYYEEEERQRGNFPDRFSGHQFPNYSSELNVNALLLGDSALYLCASSLTLLPSENTEAFFGQGTRLTVV.